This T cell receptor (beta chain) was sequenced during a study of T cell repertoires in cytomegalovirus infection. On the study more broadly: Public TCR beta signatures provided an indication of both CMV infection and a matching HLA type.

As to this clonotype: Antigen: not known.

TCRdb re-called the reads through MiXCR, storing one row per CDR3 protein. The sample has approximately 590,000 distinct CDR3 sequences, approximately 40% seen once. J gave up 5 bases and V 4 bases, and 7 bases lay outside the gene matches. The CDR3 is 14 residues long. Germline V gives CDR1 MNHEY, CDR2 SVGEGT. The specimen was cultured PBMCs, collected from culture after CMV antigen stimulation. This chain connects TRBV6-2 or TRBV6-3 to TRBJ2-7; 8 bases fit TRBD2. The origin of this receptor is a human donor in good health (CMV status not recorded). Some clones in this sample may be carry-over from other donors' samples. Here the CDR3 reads CASSSRLAQNEQYF. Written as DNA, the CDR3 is TGTGCCAGCAGTTCACGACTAGCGCAGAACGAGCAGTACTTC.